Following are 21 T cell receptor beta chains from one sample sequenced in a study of T cells after yellow fever vaccination. TCRdb re-called the 5' RACE reads through MiXCR, storing one row per CDR3 protein. The profile shows about 220,000 distinct CDR3 sequences, 3% to 3.5% of them singletons. Sequenced material: CD4+ T cells sorted from PBMCs, taken 10 days after the yellow fever booster vaccination. These receptors came from a man aged 18 to 35 who received the YFV17D yellow fever vaccine.

This clonotype was detected ten times or more. The chain employs TRBV6-1 and TRBJ1-5; D not resolved. Germline loops: CDR1 MNHNS, CDR2 SASEGT. The CDR3 covers 15 residues. V was shortened by 3 bases and J by 1 base, with 10 bases between the two germline ends. The CDR3 DNA is TGTGCCAGCAGTGATCTCACAGCGAGCAATCAGCCCCAGCATTTT. This sequence encodes CASSDLTASNQPQHF.

This clonotype came up a few times. The chain employs TRBV12-3 or TRBV12-4 and TRBJ1-6; D call uncertain. The CDR3 has 14 amino acids. V was trimmed by 2 bases and J by 7 bases, leaving 9 bases between them. The CDR3 sequence: CASSLQTQNSPLHF. The DNA for the CDR3 is TGTGCCAGCAGTTTACAGACGCAGAATTCACCCCTCCACTTT.

This clonotype has only a few counts. The gene calls are TRBV4-3 and TRBJ2-6; D is uncertain. In germline, CDR1 is LGHNA, CDR2 YSLEER. The CDR3 is 17 residues long. V was pared by 7 bases and J by 1 base, with 17 bases between. The CDR3 DNA reads as TGCGCCAGCAAGCCGAGTCAGAGAGGATCTGGGGCCAACGTCCTGACTTTC. Translating gives CASKPSQRGSGANVLTF.

This clonotype was observed a handful of times. The V and J genes are TRBV30 and TRBJ1-2; the D is unclear. This CDR3 contains 16 residues. The ends were cut back, 3 bases at V and 4 bases at J, with 21 bases in the middle. Germline values: CDR1 GTSNPN, CDR2 SVGIG (reference sequence). CDR3 residues: CAWSSGGFLSLYGYTF. The CDR3 DNA reads as TGTGCCTGGAGCTCCGGCGGCTTTTTATCCCTCTATGGCTACACCTTC.

The chain is built from TRBV5-6 and TRBJ1-4, with no clear D. Germline V lookup: CDR1 SGHDT, CDR2 YYEEEE. The CDR3 sequence is 12 residues long. The V gene lost 4 bases and the J gene lost 7 bases, with 8 bases spanning the gap. CDR3 bases: TGTGCCAGCAGCGGAGAAAGTGAAAAACTGTTTTTT. Its translation is CASSGESEKLFF.

This clonotype occurred many times. The chain recombines TRBV12-3 or TRBV12-4 with TRBJ1-1, with a weak D call TRBD1 (6 bases). The V end lost 5 bases, the J end lost 4 bases, and 17 bases lay between the germline ends. The CDR3 has 15 residues. The CDR3 DNA is TGTGCCAGCAGTGCCCACCGGGACATGAGCACTGAAGCTTTCTTT. This codes for CASSAHRDMSTEAFF.

This clonotype was seen ten or more times. The CDR3 spells CASSLSVGDNQPQHF. The CDR3 DNA sequence: TGTGCCAGCAGCTTATCAGTAGGGGATAATCAGCCCCAGCATTTT. The genes are TRBV7-2 and TRBJ1-5; the D gene is possibly TRBD1 (5 bases). The CDR3 contains 15 residues. Trimming shortened V by 2 bases and J by 4 bases, and 12 bases separated the two germline ends. CDR1 SGHTA and CDR2 FQGNSA come from the germline V gene.

V usage is TRBV12-3 or TRBV12-4 and J usage is TRBJ2-5; 7 bases align to TRBD1. The CDR3 contains 13 residues. The V gene end was trimmed by 4 bases and the J gene end by 5 bases; junction bases not matched to a gene: 4. In DNA, the CDR3 is TGTGCCAGCAGTTGGGGACAGCGGGAGACCCAGTACTTC. It yields the protein CASSWGQRETQYF.

In the case of this clonotype: The junction does not match germline at one end; this may be a read error. V is TRBV7-7 and J is TRBJ2-3; no definite D call. The germline V gene encodes CDR1 SSHAT and CDR2 FNYEAQ (reference sequence). This CDR3 spans 15 amino acids. The CDR3 loop reads CASSFGTSSTDTQYF. CDR3 in DNA: TGTGCTAGCAGCTTTGGCACCTCTAGCACAGATACGCAGTATTTT.

The J gene is TRBJ2-1, the V gene TRBV6-4; D is perhaps TRBD1 (6 bases). CDR1 and CDR2 (germline): MRHNA, SNTAGT. V dropped 0 bases and J dropped 13 bases, with 16 bases sitting between them. This CDR3 is built from 14 residues. CDR3 nucleotides: TGTGCCAGCAGTGACTCTTTGGGAGACAGGACCCAGTTCTTC. Its translation: CASSDSLGDRTQFF.

V usage is TRBV21-1 and J usage is TRBJ2-2; the table's D call, TRBD1, was not checked against the DNA. TRBV21-1 is assigned pseudogene status. This CDR3 is 14 amino acids long. This CDR3 is CAPRDGVITGELFF. In DNA form, the CDR3 reads TGTGCCCCCCGGGACGGGGTGATCACCGGGGAGCTGTTTTTT.

There are many counts of this clonotype. The rearrangement links TRBV12-3 or TRBV12-4 to TRBJ1-2; no reliable D call. The CDR3 is made up of 12 amino acids. V was pared by 6 bases and J by 7 bases, with 12 bases between. The CDR3 DNA sequence: TGTGCCAGCAGCCCCGGCGTACGTGGCTACACCTTC. Translation gives CASSPGVRGYTF.

This clonotype showed up many times. V and J are TRBV5-1 and TRBJ1-1; TRBD1 matches at 7 bases. This CDR3 comprises 14 residues. From germline, CDR1 is SGHRS and CDR2 YFSETQ. The junction had 14 bases not matched to a gene; V was cut back by 4 bases and J by 11 bases. CDR3 protein: CASSQVGRDSWAFF. CDR3 nucleotide sequence: TGCGCCAGCAGCCAAGTCGGACGGGACAGCTGGGCTTTCTTT.

This clonotype was counted only a few times. The V and J genes are TRBV28 and TRBJ1-2; D might be TRBD1 (5 bases). Germline loops: CDR1 MDHEN, CDR2 SYDVKM. The V end lost 2 bases, the J end lost 13 bases, and 17 bases lay between the germline ends. The CDR3 sequence is 13 residues long. The CDR3 reads CASSLPPRQGITF. The CDR3 bases are TGTGCCAGCAGTTTACCCCCGCGGCAGGGAATCACCTTC.

This clonotype has ten or more counts. The chain employs TRBV4-1 and TRBJ2-2; 7 bases line up with TRBD1. The V segment lost 1 base and the J segment 8 bases; nucleotides outside the gene matches: 4. The CDR3 totals 14 residues. The germline CDR1 and CDR2 sequences are MGHRA and YSYEKL. As DNA, the CDR3 is TGCGCCAGCAGCCAAGGGACAGGTGGGGGGGAGCTGTTTTTT. Its translation: CASSQGTGGGELFF.

There are a few counts of this clonotype. The rearrangement joins TRBV7-9 to TRBJ1-3, with D unclear. The CDR3 is 16 residues long. V was clipped by 5 bases and J by 0 bases, with 14 bases between them. Germline CDR1 is SEHNR and CDR2 is FQNEAQ (reference sequence). CDR3 bases: TGTGCCAGCAGCCCCCGTAGGACCCACTCTGGAAACACCATATATTTT. This translates into CASSPRRTHSGNTIYF. Looking up the rest from reference TRBV7-9 and TRBJ1-3 gives the full variable domain: DTGVSQNPRHKITKRGQNVTFRCDPISEHNRLYWYRQTLGQGPEFLTYFQNEAQLEKSRLLSDRFSAERPKGSFSTLEIQRTEQGDSAMYLCASSPRRTHSGNTIYFGEGSWLTVV.

This clonotype showed up many times. The chain is built from TRBV20-1 and TRBJ2-1, with a tentative D call TRBD2 (7 bases). CDR1 DFQATT and CDR2 SNEGSKA come from the germline V gene (reference sequence). The CDR3 covers 13 residues. V lost 1 base and J 10 bases, leaving 14 bases between the germline ends. The chain's CDR3 is CSARGRGGFEQFF. The CDR3 DNA sequence: TGCAGTGCTAGAGGGAGGGGGGGGTTCGAGCAGTTCTTC.

The chain links TRBV6-5 to TRBJ2-5; tentatively, D is TRBD1 (5 bases). Germline V lookup: CDR1 MNHEY, CDR2 SVGAGI. Trimming shortened V by 8 bases and J by 4 bases, and 14 bases separated the two germline ends. The CDR3 totals 13 residues. CDR3 sequence reads: CASEPPGAETQYF. The CDR3 coding sequence is TGTGCCAGCGAGCCCCCTGGGGCAGAGACCCAGTACTTC.

The rearrangement uses TRBV5-1 and TRBJ1-4; possibly TRBD1 for D (6 bases). The CDR3 loop spans 15 amino acids. Germline-derived CDR1 and CDR2 are SGHRS and YFSETQ. The ends were cut back, 4 bases at V and 0 bases at J, with 10 bases in the middle. CDR3 nucleotides: TGCGCCAGCAGCGGGGGCCCTGCAACTAATGAAAAACTGTTTTTT. Protein: CASSGGPATNEKLFF.

The genes are TRBV5-6 and TRBJ1-2, with TRBD1 matching 12 bases. V trimming: 4 bases; J trimming: 4 bases; junction bases outside the gene matches: 11. Germline V gene sequence: CDR1 SGHDT, CDR2 YYEEEE. The CDR3 loop spans 17 amino acids. Written as DNA, the CDR3 is TGTGCCAGCAGCCGGGACAGGGGGCTCCTGCGGAGCTATGGCTACACCTTC. Protein sequence: CASSRDRGLLRSYGYTF.

There are many counts of this clonotype. This chain joins TRBV3-1 and TRBJ1-2, with a possible D match to TRBD1 (5 bases). V lost 0 bases, J lost 5 bases, and 10 bases lay in between. Germline V gives CDR1 LGHDT, CDR2 YNNKEL (reference sequence). This CDR3 is 14 amino acids long. The CDR3 nucleotides are TGTGCCAGCAGCCAAGATCAGACAGCGTATGGCTACACCTTC. It yields the protein CASSQDQTAYGYTF. Filled out from reference TRBV3-1 and TRBJ1-2, the complete variable domain reads DTAVSQTPKYLVTQMGNDKSIKCEQNLGHDTMYWYKQDSKKFLKIMFSYNNKELIINETVPNRFSPKSPDKAHLNLHINSLELGDSAVYFCASSQDQTAYGYTFGSGTRLTVV.